This TCR beta chain was sequenced in a study of lymphopenia after photon versus proton radiotherapy. Overall study findings and caveats: After the lymphocyte nadir, photon-treated repertoires showed oligoclonal expansion, especially of CD8+ Temra cells. In patients who died, overall survival fell as post-nadir TCR diversity dropped more. Under photons, naive T cells and diversity fell while effector/memory populations rose.

A remark on this clone: The antigen is unknown.

Germline V gene lookup returns CDR1 ENHRY and CDR2 SYGVKD. V lost 9 bases to trimming and J lost 6 bases; unmatched junction nucleotides: 13. CDR3 length: 15 residues. Sequencing was performed with immunoSEQ multiplex PCR; in TCRdb, only in-frame clones are kept and a portion is missing. Of approximately 3,800 clones listed, 71% are singletons. The chain carries TRBV10-3 and TRBJ2-1; TRBD1 agrees at 8 bases. This clonotype originated in a man older than 75 with esophageal cancer. Sequenced material: peripheral blood, taken from a patient treated with proton-based radiotherapy. The CDR3 DNA reads as TGTGCCATTGGGTTCGGGACAGGATTGAGCAATGAGCAGTTCTTC. Translating it yields CAIGFGTGLSNEQFF.